This T cell receptor beta chain was retrieved from a study of immunodeficiency (dated by TCRdb to the late 2010s). Background for the entire study: Repertoire analysis was done to look for VDJ recombination defects and oligoclonality.

Genomic DNA was isolated using the QIAamp DNA Blood Mini Kit and then sent out for immunoSEQ repertoire analysis. Multiplex PCR was used to amplify CDR3 regions from a standard amount of genomic DNA template. PCR products were sequenced on an Illumina platform. The study's processing was this. Alignment of sequences to a reference was performed, and V, D and J gene definitions were taken from IMGT. To eliminate PCR and sequencing errors, a nearest-neighbor clustering algorithm combined closely related sequences. V, D and J usage was analyzed in productive unique and total sequences using ImmunoSEQ Analyzer tools and R version 3.6.1. The table comes from immuneACCESS by way of TCRdb, which keeps in-frame sequences with V and J called. Part of the clones is missing from these tables; in studies checked, under half for an unresolved V gene and the rest for unknown reasons. That table is the source of V, J and clone size, and D and trimming were worked out from the DNA. The sample profile shows 2,500 or so clones; around nine tenths of them were found once. Together, the top ten hold roughly a fifth of the sample.

A single count supports this clone. Its antigen remains unidentified. The input lacks base qualities; no much larger clone sits a single base away. Fewer naive CD4 and especially CD8 T cells, with expanded effector memory subpopulations, were found in the patients. Before TCR sequencing, CD3+CD4+ T cells were sorted out of fresh PBMCs. Beyond this particular receptor, the publication reports: Severe oligoclonality, judged by top-100 and total clonotype frequencies, was seen in patient CD8+ but not CD4+ T cells. CD4+ T cell V-J pairing and productive entropy appeared similar between patients and controls. In the entropy comparisons of patients against healthy controls, patients were shown as n=3 (open circles), and an effect of thymic development was suggested only as a possibility.

The sample consisted of CD4+ T cells from blood. The receptor was isolated from a woman between 18 and 30 years old with POLD1 deficiency.

In nucleotide form, the sequence is TGTGCCACCAGTGAGACTAGCGGTCTCAGAGATGAGCAGTTCTTC. Its protein reads: CATSETSGLRDEQFF. The chain joins TRBV24-1 to TRBJ2-1; 9 junctional bases match TRBD2. The germline V gene sets CDR1 to KGHDR and CDR2 to SFDVKD. The CDR3 measures 15 amino acids from cysteine to phenylalanine. The retained sequence is limited to the CDR3, 45 bases, with the frame set at the first base. V is pruned by 4 bases and J by 8 bases, leaving 8 bases of the junction without a gene match.